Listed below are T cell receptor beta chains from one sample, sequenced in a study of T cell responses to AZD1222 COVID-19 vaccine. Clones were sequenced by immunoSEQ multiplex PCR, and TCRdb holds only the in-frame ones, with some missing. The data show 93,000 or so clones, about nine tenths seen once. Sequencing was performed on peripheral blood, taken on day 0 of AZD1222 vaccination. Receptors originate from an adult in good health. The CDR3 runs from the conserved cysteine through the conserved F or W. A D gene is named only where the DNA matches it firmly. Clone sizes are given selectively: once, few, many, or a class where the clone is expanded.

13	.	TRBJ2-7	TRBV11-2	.	TGTGCCAGCAGCTCAGGGACCCACTACGAGCAGTACTTC	CASSSGTHYEQYF
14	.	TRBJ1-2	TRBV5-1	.	TGCGCCAGCAGCTTTCGGGGGGCAGGAGATGGCTACACCTTC	CASSFRGAGDGYTF
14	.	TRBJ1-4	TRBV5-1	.	TGCGCCAGCAGCCCAGGGGCAACTAATGAAAAACTGTTTTTT	CASSPGATNEKLFF
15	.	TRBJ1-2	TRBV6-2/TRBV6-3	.	TGTGCCAGCAGTTATACCATGAGGACGGATTATGGCTACACCTTC	CASSYTMRTDYGYTF
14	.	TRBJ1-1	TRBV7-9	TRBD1	TGTGCCAGCAGCCCCAGGGGGCCAAGCCCCGAAGCTTTCTTT	CASSPRGPSPEAFF
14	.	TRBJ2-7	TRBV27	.	TGTGCCAGCAGTTTAAGGAGGCAGGGCTACGAGCAGTACTTC	CASSLRRQGYEQYF
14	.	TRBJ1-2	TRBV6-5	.	TGTGCCAGCAGTCCAGGGGCCCGCATCTATGGCTACACCTTC	CASSPGARIYGYTF
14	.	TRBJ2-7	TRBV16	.	TGTGCCAGCAGCCAGGAGGGGGGGTTCTACGAGCAGTACTTC	CASSQEGGFYEQYF
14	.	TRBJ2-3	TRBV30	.	TGTGCCTGGAGTCTCGGGGTTAGCACAGATACGCAGTATTTT	CAWSLGVSTDTQYF
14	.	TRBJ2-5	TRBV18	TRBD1	TGTGCCAGCTCACCACGGGACAGGGGTGAGACCCAGTACTTC	CASSPRDRGETQYF
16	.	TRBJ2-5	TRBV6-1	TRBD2	TGTGCCAGCAGTGGAGCGGTAGCGGGAAGGAAGGAGACCCAGTACTTC	CASSGAVAGRKETQYF
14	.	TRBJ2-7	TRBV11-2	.	TGTGCCAGCAGCGACAGACGCACCTCCTACGAGCAGTACTTC	CASSDRRTSYEQYF
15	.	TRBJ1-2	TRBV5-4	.	TGTGCCAGCAGCTTCTGGACGGACTCTAACTATGGCTACACCTTC	CASSFWTDSNYGYTF
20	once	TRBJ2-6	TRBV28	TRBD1	TGTGCCAGCAGCCCCATCCCGGGGGGACAGGGGGCATCTGGGGCCAACGTCCTGACTTTC	CASSPIPGGQGASGANVLTF
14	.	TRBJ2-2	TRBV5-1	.	TGCGCCAGCAGCTTGGTTTGGGTCACCGGGGAGCTGTTTTTT	CASSLVWVTGELFF
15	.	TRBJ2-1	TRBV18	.	TGTGCCAGCTCAGAGACAACAGTCACCTCTCATGAGCAGTTCTTC	CASSETTVTSHEQFF
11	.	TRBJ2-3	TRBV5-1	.	TGCGCCAGCAGCGTTACAGATACGCAGTATTTT	CASSVTDTQYF
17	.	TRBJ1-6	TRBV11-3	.	TGTGCCAGCAGCTTAGATCTTGGGACACAGCGTAATTCACCCCTCCACTTT	CASSLDLGTQRNSPLHF
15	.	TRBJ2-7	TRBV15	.	TGTGCCACCAGCAGAGATCGAGGGTCCGTGGGGGAGCAGTACTTC	CATSRDRGSVGEQYF
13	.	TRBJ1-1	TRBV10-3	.	TGTGCCACCGAGACAGTCATGAACACTGAAGCTTTCTTT	CATETVMNTEAFF
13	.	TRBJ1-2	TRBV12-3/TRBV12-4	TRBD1	TGTGCCAGCAGTGGACAGGGTAGCTATGGCTACACCTTC	CASSGQGSYGYTF
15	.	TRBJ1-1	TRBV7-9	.	TGTGCCAGCCTGGGCGGAGGGCTTATGAACACTGAAGCTTTCTTT	CASLGGGLMNTEAFF
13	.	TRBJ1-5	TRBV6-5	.	TGTGCCAGCAGGGGTCAAGTTCATCAGCCCCAGCATTTT	CASRGQVHQPQHF
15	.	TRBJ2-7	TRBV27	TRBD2	TGTGCCAGCAGTTTTATCGGGGGGGTGTCCTACGAGCAGTACTTC	CASSFIGGVSYEQYF
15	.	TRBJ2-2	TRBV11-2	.	TGTGCCAGCAGCTCGGGCTTTTCCCGAAGAGGGGAGCTGTTTTTT	CASSSGFSRRGELFF
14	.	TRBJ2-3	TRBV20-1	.	TGCAGTGCTAGTTACAGTTTTAGCACAGATACGCAGTATTTT	CSASYSFSTDTQYF
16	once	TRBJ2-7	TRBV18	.	TGTGCCAGCTCATCCACCAGGGACGGCAGCTCCTACGAGCAGTACTTC	CASSSTRDGSSYEQYF
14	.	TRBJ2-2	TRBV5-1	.	TGCGCCAGCAGCTTAACAGTTTCGACCGGGGAGCTGTTTTTT	CASSLTVSTGELFF
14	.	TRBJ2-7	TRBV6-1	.	TGTGCCAGCAGTGAAATGGAAAGGACCTACGAGCAGTACTTC	CASSEMERTYEQYF
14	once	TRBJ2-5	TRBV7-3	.	TGTGCCAGCAGTTTAGGTAGCCGGGGTGAGACCCAGTACTTC	CASSLGSRGETQYF
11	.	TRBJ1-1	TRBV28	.	TGTGCCAGCAGTACCGATTGGCAAGCTTTCTTT	CASSTDWQAFF
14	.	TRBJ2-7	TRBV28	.	TGTGCCAGTCACAGGGGACTAAGCTCCTACGAGCAGTACTTC	CASHRGLSSYEQYF
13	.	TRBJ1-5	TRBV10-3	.	TGTGCCATCAGTGTTGGGAGCAATCAGCCCCAGCATTTT	CAISVGSNQPQHF
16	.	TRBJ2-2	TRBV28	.	TGTGCCAGCAGTTTATTAAGGGGTAGGAACACCGGGGAGCTGTTTTTT	CASSLLRGRNTGELFF
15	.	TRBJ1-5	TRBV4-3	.	TGCGCCAGCAGCCAAGATGGGTTGAGGGATCAGCCCCAGCATTTT	CASSQDGLRDQPQHF
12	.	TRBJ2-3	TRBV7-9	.	TGTGCCAGCAGCTTACTATCCGATACGCAGTATTTT	CASSLLSDTQYF
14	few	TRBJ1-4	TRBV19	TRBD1	TGTGCCAGTAGTAGGACAGGGGGCGCCGGAAAACTGTTTTTT	CASSRTGGAGKLFF
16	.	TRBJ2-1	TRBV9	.	TGTGCCAGCAGCGCTCCAAGCGGAAGTTCTTACAATGAGCAGTTCTTC	CASSAPSGSSYNEQFF
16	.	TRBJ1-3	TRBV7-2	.	TGTGCCAGCAGCTTAGGCAGGCGTCGAGCGGGAAACACCATATATTTT	CASSLGRRRAGNTIYF
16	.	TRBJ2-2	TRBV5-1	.	TGCGCCAGCAGCCCCGGTTCGGGGGCAGGCGCCGGGGAGCTGTTTTTT	CASSPGSGAGAGELFF
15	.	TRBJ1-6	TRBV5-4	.	TGTGCCAGCAGGAGAGAAAGCTCCTATAATTCACCCCTCCACTTT	CASRRESSYNSPLHF
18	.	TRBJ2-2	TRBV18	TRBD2	TGTGCCAGCTCACCACGGGGACTAGCGGAGGCGAACACCGGGGAGCTGTTTTTT	CASSPRGLAEANTGELFF
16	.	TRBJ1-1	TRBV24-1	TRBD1	TGTGCCACCAGTGGTGCGGGACAGGGGAAGGACACTGAAGCTTTCTTT	CATSGAGQGKDTEAFF
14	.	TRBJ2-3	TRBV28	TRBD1	TGTGCCAGCAGGAGGGACAGGGTAACAGATACGCAGTATTTT	CASRRDRVTDTQYF
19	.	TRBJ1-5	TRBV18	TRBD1	TGTGCCAGCTCACCATTACCGGGACAGGGGGCTTATGGCAATCAGCCCCAGCATTTT	CASSPLPGQGAYGNQPQHF
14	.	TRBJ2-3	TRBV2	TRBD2	TGTGCCAGCAGGACTAGCGGGCTAACAGATACGCAGTATTTT	CASRTSGLTDTQYF
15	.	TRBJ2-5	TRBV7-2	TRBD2	TGTGCCAGCAGCTCGTCCCACACTAGCGGGAGGGCCGTTTACTTC	CASSSSHTSGRAVYF
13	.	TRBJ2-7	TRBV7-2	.	TGTGCCAGCAGCTTTGGGATGTGGCACGAGCAGTACTTC	CASSFGMWHEQYF
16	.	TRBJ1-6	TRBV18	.	TGTGCCAGCTCACATCAGCCTATCTCCTATAATTCACCCCTCCACTTT	CASSHQPISYNSPLHF
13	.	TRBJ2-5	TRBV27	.	TGTGCCAGCAGGCTCCAGGGAAGAGAGACCCAGTACTTC	CASRLQGRETQYF
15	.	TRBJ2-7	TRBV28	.	TGTGCCAGCCTCCAAACTAGTTCCGCCGAGCTGGTGCAGTACTTC	CASLQTSSAELVQYF
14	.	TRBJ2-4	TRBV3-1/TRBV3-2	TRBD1	TGTGCCAGCAGCCGGGGACAGGGAGGGAACATTCAGTACTTC	CASSRGQGGNIQYF
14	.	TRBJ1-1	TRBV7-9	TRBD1	TGTGCCAGCAGCGGACAGGGGGCGAACACTGAAGCTTTCTTT	CASSGQGANTEAFF
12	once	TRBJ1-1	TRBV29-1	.	TGCAGCGTTGGGCAGGGGAACACTGAAGCTTTCTTT	CSVGQGNTEAFF
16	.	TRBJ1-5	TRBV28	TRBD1	TGTGCCAGCAGTTCCTGGGACAGGGCGAGCAATCAGCCCCAGCATTTT	CASSSWDRASNQPQHF